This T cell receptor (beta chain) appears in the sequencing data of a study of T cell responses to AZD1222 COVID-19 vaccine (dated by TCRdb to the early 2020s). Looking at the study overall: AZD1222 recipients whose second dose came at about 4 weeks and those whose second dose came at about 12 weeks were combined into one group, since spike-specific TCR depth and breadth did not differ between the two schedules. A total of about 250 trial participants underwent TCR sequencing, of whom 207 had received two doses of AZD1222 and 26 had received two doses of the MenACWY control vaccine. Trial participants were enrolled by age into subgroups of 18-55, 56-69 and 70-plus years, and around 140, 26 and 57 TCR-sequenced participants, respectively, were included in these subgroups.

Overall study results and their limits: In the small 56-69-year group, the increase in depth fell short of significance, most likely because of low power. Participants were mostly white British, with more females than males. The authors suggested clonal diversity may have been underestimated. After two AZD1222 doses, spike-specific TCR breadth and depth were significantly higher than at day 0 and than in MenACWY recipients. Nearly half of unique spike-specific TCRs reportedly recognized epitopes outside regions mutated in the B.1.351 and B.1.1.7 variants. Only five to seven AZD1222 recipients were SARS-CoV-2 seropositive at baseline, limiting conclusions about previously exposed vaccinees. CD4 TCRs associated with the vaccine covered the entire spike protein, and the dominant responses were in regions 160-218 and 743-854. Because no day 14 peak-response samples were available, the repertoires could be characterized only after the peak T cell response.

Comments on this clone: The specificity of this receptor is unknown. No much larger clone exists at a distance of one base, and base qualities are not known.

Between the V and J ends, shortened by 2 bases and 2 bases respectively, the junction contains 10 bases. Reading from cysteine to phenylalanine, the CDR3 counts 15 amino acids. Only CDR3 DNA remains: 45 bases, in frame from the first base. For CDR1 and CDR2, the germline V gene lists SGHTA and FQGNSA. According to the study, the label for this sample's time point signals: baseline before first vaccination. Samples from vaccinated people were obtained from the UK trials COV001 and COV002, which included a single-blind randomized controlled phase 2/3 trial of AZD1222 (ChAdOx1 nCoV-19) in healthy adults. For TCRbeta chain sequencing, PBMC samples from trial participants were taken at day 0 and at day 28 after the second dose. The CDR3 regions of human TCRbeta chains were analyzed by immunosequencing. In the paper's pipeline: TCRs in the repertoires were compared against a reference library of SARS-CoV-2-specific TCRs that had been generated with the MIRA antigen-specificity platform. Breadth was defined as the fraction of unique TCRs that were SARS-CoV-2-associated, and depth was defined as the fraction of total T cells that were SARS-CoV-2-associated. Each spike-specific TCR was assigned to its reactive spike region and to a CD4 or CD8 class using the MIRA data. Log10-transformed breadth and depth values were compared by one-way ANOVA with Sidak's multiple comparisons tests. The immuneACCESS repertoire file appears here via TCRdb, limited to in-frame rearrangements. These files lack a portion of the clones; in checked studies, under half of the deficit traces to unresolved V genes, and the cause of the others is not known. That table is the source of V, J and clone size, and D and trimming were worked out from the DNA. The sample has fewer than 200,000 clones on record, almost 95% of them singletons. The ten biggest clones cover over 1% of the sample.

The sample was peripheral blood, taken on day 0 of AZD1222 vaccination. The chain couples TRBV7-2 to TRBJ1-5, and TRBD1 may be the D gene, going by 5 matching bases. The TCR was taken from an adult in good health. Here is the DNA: TGTGCCAGCAGCTTACAGGGTGTGGGCAATCAGCCCCAGCATTTT. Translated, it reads CASSLQGVGNQPQHF. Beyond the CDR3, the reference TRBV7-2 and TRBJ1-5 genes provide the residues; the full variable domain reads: GAGVSQSPSNKVTEKGKDVELRCDPISGHTALYWYRQSLGQGLEFLIYFQGNSAPDKSGLPSDRFSAERTGGSVSTLTIQRTQQEDSAVYLCASSLQGVGNQPQHFGDGTRLSIL.